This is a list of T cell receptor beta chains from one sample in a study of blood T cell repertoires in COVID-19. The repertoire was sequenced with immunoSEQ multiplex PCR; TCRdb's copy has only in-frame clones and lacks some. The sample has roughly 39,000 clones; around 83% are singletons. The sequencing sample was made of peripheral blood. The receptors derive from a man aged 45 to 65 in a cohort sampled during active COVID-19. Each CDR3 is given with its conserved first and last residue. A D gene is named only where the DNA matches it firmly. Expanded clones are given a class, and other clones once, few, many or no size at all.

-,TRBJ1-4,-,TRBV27,CASSSGSTNEKLFF,TGTGCCAGCAGTTCGGGTAGCACTAATGAAAAACTGTTTTTT
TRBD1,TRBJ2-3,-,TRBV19,CASSIGTGGSDTQYF,TGTGCCAGTAGTATAGGGACAGGGGGCTCAGATACGCAGTATTTT
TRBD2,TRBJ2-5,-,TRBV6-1,CASSEDFNWLAGLEETQYF,TGTGCCAGCAGTGAAGATTTCAACTGGCTAGCGGGGTTAGAAGAGACCCAGTACTTC
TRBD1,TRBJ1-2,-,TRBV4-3,CASSRARGGQGKSGYTF,TGCGCCAGCAGCCGTGCCCGAGGGGGACAGGGGAAATCCGGCTACACCTTC
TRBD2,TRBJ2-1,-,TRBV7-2,CASTGLAGGNEQFF,TGTGCCAGCACCGGACTAGCGGGAGGCAATGAGCAGTTCTTC
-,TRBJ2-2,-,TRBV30,CAWSLRSLGELFF,TGTGCCTGGAGCCTAAGAAGCTTGGGGGAGCTGTTTTTT
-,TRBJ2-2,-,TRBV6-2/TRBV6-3,CASSWTDTGELFF,TGTGCCAGCAGTTGGACAGACACCGGGGAGCTGTTTTTT
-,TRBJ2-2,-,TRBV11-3,CASSLGVGNTGELFF,TGTGCCAGCAGCTTAGGAGTGGGCAACACCGGGGAGCTGTTTTTT
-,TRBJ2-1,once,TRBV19,CASNLQGNNEQFF,TGTGCCAGTAATTTACAGGGTAACAATGAGCAGTTCTTC
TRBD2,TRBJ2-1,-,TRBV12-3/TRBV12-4,CASTGGSGEQFF,TGTGCCAGCACGGGGGGGTCGGGTGAGCAGTTCTTC
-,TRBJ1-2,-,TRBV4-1,CASSQDPRGYGYTF,TGCGCCAGCAGCCAAGATCCCAGGGGCTATGGCTACACCTTC
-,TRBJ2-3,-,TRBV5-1,CASSLGSSADTQYF,TGCGCCAGCAGCCTCGGGTCAAGCGCAGATACGCAGTATTTT
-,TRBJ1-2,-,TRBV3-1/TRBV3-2,CASRPQGPFGYTF,TGTGCCAGCAGACCACAGGGCCCGTTTGGCTACACCTTC
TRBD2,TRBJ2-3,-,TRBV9,CASSPLAGVGTDTQYF,TGTGCCAGCAGCCCCCTAGCGGGGGTGGGCACAGATACGCAGTATTTT
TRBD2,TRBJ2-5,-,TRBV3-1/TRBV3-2,CASSQFLAGAETQYF,TGTGCCAGCAGCCAATTTCTAGCGGGAGCAGAGACCCAGTACTTC
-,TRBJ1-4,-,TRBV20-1,CSAPSGEKLFF,TGCAGTGCACCATCCGGGGAAAAACTGTTTTTT
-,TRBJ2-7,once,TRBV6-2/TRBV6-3,CASSYGPYEQYF,TGTGCCAGCAGTTACGGGCCATACGAGCAGTACTTC
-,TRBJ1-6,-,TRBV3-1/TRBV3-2,CASSDPDGGYSPLHF,TGTGCCAGCAGCGACCCGGACGGGGGTTATTCACCCCTCCACTTT
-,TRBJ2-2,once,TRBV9,CASSPPGQRKTGELFF,TGTGCCAGCAGTCCCCCCGGCCAGCGGAAAACCGGGGAGCTGTTTTTT
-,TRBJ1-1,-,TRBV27,CASSLFGGSITEAFF,TGTGCCAGCAGTTTATTCGGGGGGTCGATCACTGAAGCTTTCTTT
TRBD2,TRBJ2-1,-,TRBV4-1,CASSLLGLAGNEQFF,TGCGCCAGCAGCCTTTTGGGACTAGCGGGAAATGAGCAGTTCTTC
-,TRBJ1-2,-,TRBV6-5,CATRERARYGYTF,TGTGCCACCCGGGAGAGGGCGCGGTATGGCTACACCTTC
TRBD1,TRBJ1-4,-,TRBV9,CASSSSGTGSEKLFF,TGTGCCAGCAGTTCATCCGGGACAGGGAGTGAAAAACTGTTTTTT
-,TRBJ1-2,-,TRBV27,CASSFGAGDYYGYTF,TGTGCCAGCAGTTTTGGGGCGGGGGACTACTATGGCTACACCTTC
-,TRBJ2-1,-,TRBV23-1,CASSQPLSGYNEQFF,TGCGCCAGCAGTCAGCCCCTTAGCGGATACAATGAGCAGTTCTTC
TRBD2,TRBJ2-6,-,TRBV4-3,CASSQETLAGNSGANVLTF,TGCGCCAGCAGCCAAGAAACACTAGCGGGCAACTCTGGGGCCAACGTCCTGACTTTC
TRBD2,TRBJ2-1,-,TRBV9,CASSGLLAGEGEQFF,TGTGCCAGCAGCGGACTCTTAGCGGGGGAGGGTGAGCAGTTCTTC
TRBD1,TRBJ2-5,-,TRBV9,CASSGGTDQETQYF,TGTGCCAGCAGCGGGGGGACAGACCAAGAGACCCAGTACTTC
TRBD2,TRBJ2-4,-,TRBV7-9,CASSPTGGGALDIQYF,TGTGCCAGCAGCCCTACCGGCGGGGGGGCCCTAGACATTCAGTACTTC
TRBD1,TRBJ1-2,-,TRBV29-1,CSVVGQGPYGYTF,TGCAGCGTTGTAGGACAGGGACCCTATGGCTACACCTTC
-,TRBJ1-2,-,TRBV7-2,CASSLYPSYTF,TGTGCCAGCAGCTTATATCCTAGCTACACCTTC
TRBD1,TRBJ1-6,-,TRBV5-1,CASSLRTGGEILHF,TGCGCCAGCAGCTTACGGACAGGGGGCGAAATCCTCCACTTT
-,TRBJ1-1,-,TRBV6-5,CASIQIEAFF,TGTGCCAGCATCCAGATTGAAGCTTTCTTT
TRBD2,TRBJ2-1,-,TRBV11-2,CASSLDVGGTSNEQFF,TGTGCCAGCAGCTTAGATGTCGGAGGGACTAGCAATGAGCAGTTCTTC
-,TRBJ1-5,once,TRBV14,CASSQDGQPQHF,TGTGCCAGCAGCCAAGATGGCCAGCCCCAGCATTTT
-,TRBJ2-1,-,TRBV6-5,CATGVPYNEQFF,TGTGCCACCGGGGTTCCCTACAATGAGCAGTTCTTC
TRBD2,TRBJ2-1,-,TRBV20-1,CSPSFLAGQFF,TGCAGTCCGTCGTTTTTAGCGGGGCAGTTCTTC
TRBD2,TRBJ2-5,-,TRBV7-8,CASSLTSGRETQYF,TGTGCCAGCAGCTTAACTAGCGGGAGGGAGACCCAGTACTTC
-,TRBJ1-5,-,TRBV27,CASSTTAGQPQHF,TGTGCCAGCAGTACGACCGCAGGGCAGCCCCAGCATTTT
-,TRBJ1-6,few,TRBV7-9,CASSRTGSSYNSPLHF,TGTGCCAGCAGCCGCACAGGGAGCTCCTATAATTCACCCCTCCACTTT